This TCR beta chain was identified in a study of blood T cells in healthy people across ages. V lost 4 bases and J lost 5, with 14 bases in between. Germline CDR1 and CDR2: SQVTM and ANQGSEA. This CDR3 has 13 amino acids. Study-level points and caveats: With unsorted PBMCs, a conclusive comparison of naive versus antigen-experienced cells was not possible. It was the long-lived donors that had more naive CD4+ cells and higher diversity than aged donors.

In the case of this clonotype: What it binds is not known.

Combining a sample-barcoded 5' primer with a J-beta primer mix, a second PCR ran for roughly 7 to 12 cycles. Each of the samples gave a minimum of 2.5 million paired-end reads that contained CDR3. MiXCR was run by TCRdb on the 5' RACE reads, yielding one entry per CDR3 protein. The sample has 700,000 to 950,000 distinct CDR3 sequences, roughly 60% seen once. The sequence derives from a man aged 25 to 40 in good health. Input material: blood. The chain carries TRBV29-1 and TRBJ2-5; D call uncertain. CDR3 nucleotides: TGCAGCGTTGTGGTTACCCTTGGGGAGACCCAGTACTTC. The encoded protein is CSVVVTLGETQYF. Supplemented by reference TRBV29-1 and TRBJ2-5, the full variable domain reads SAVISQKPSRDICQRGTSLTIQCQVDSQVTMMFWYRQQPGQSLTLIATANQGSEATYESGFVIDKFPISRPNLTFSTLTVSNMSPEDSSIYLCSVVVTLGETQYFGPGTRLLVL.